This T cell receptor (beta chain) was recovered during a study of identifying expanded T cells in peripheral blood. Profiled with immunoSEQ multiplex PCR; TCRdb holds only in-frame clones, not every one. The sample lists tens of thousands of clones, about 87% occurring once. Findings of the study overall: Across healthy donors, higher total template counts meant significantly greater roughly two-week count variance.

Remarks on this clone: The antigen is unknown.

Collection occurred without any documented infections or immune events in donors. The TCR originated in a person between 18 and 69 years old in good health. Source material: blood.

The CDR3 here is CAYLPSGGAGVIADTQYF. The CDR3 bases are TGTGCCTACTTACCATCAGGGGGAGCGGGAGTGATAGCAGATACGCAGTATTTT. The gene calls are TRBV30 and TRBJ2-3; D might be TRBD2 (8 bases). With 7 bases removed from V and 4 bases from J, the gap between germline ends came to 30 bases. Germline lookup yields CDR1 GTSNPN and CDR2 SVGIG (reference sequence). The CDR3 consists of 18 residues.